This T cell receptor (beta chain) was documented in a study of identical twins. The study, taken as a whole, reports: Monozygotic twin pairs showed more out-of-frame TCR alpha sharing than models estimated. Where beta out-of-frame sequences were concerned, excess twin sharing was weaker. Insertions ran lower in abundant cord blood beta clonotypes, though not in memory repertoires.

CDR3 length equals 13 residues. Trimming stripped 6 bases from V and 5 bases from J, with 13 bases between. This clonotype was seen repeatedly, ten times or more. Its antigen is as yet unknown. TCRdb processed the 5' RACE reads anew with MiXCR; each CDR3 protein has one entry. The sample records fewer than 550,000 distinct CDR3 sequences, 15% being singletons. These same data were also listed under a study on yellow fever vaccine responses in identical twins.

This clonotype was sampled from a woman under 30 in good health. Material: CD4+ T cells sorted from blood. This chain connects TRBV12-3 or TRBV12-4 to TRBJ1-2, with D uncertain. DNA for the CDR3: TGTGCCAGCAGCTCCGACGTACTATATGGCTACACCTTC. As protein: CASSSDVLYGYTF.